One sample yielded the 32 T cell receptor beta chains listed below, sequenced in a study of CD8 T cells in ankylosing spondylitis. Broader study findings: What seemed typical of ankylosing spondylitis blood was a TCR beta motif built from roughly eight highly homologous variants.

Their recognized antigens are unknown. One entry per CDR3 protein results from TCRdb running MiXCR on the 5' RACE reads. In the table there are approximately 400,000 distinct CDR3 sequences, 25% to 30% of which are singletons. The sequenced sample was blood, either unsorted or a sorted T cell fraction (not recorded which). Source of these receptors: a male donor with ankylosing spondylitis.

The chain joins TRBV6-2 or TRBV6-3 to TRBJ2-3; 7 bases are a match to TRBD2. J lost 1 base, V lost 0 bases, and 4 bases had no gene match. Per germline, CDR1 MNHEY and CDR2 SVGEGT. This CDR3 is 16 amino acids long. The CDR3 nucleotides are TGTGCCAGCAGTTACTCATTCGCGGGAGGCACAGATACGCAGTATTTT. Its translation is CASSYSFAGGTDTQYF.

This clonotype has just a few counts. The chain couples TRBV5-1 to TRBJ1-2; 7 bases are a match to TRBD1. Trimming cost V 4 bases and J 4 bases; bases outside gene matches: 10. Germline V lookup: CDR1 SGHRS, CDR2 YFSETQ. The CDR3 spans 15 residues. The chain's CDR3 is CASSLSQGGVYGYTF. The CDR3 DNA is TGCGCCAGCAGCCTCTCGCAGGGGGGAGTCTATGGCTACACCTTC. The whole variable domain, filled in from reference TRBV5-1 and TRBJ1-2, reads KAGVTQTPRYLIKTRGQQVTLSCSPISGHRSVSWYQQTPGQGLQFLFEYFSETQRNKGNFPGRFSGRQFSNSRSEMNVSTLELGDSALYLCASSLSQGGVYGYTFGSGTRLTVV.

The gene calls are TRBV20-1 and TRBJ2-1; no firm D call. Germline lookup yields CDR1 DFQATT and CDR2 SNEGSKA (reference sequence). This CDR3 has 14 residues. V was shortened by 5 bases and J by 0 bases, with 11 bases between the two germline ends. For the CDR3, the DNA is TGCAGTGCTCCCCCCCTGAGCTCCTACAATGAGCAGTTCTTC. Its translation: CSAPPLSSYNEQFF.

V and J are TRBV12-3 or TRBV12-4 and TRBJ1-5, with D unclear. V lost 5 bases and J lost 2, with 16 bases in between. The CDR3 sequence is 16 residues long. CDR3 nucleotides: TGTGCCAGCAGTCCCACGAACTCAGAAGGCAATCAGCCCCAGCATTTT. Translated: CASSPTNSEGNQPQHF.

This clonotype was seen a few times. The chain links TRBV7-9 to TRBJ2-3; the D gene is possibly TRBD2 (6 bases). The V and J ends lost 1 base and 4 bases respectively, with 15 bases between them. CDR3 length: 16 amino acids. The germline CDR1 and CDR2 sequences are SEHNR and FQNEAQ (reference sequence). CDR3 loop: CASSLGTGALADTQYF. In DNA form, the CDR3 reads TGTGCCAGCAGCTTAGGTACGGGAGCACTGGCAGATACGCAGTATTTT.

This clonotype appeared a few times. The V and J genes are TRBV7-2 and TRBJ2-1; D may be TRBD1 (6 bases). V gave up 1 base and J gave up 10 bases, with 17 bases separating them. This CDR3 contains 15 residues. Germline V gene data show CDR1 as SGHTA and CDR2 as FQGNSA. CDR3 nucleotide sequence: TGTGCCAGCAGCTTAGAAGTTACTGGGGGCAACGAGCAGTTCTTC. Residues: CASSLEVTGGNEQFF. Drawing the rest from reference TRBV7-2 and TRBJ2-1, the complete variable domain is GAGVSQSPSNKVTEKGKDVELRCDPISGHTALYWYRQSLGQGLEFLIYFQGNSAPDKSGLPSDRFSAERTGGSVSTLTIQRTQQEDSAVYLCASSLEVTGGNEQFFGPGTRLTVL.

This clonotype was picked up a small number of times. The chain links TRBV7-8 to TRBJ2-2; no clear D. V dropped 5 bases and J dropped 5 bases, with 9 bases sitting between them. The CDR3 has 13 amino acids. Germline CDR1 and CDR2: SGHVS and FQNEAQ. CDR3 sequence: CASSLHKTGELFF. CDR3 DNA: TGTGCCAGCAGCCTTCATAAAACCGGGGAGCTGTTTTTT.

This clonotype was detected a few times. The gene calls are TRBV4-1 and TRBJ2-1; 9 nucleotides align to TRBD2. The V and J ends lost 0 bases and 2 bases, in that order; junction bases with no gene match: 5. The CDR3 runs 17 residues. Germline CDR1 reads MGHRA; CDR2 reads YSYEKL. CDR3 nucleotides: TGCGCCAGCAGCCAAGAAGGCGGGAGGGGCCCCTACAATGAGCAGTTCTTC. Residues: CASSQEGGRGPYNEQFF.

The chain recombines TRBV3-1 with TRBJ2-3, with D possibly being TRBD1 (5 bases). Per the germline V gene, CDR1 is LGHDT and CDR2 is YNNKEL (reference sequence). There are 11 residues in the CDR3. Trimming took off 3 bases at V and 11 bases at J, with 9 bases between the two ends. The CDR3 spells CASSHIQGQYF. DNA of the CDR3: TGTGCCAGCAGCCACATTCAGGGGCAGTATTTT.

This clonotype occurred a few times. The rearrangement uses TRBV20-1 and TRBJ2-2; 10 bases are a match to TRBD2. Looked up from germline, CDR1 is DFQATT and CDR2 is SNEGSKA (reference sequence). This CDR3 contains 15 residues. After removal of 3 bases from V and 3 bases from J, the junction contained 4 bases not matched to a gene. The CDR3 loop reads CSARAGTSDTGELFF. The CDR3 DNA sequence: TGCAGTGCTAGGGCCGGGACTAGCGACACCGGGGAGCTGTTTTTT.

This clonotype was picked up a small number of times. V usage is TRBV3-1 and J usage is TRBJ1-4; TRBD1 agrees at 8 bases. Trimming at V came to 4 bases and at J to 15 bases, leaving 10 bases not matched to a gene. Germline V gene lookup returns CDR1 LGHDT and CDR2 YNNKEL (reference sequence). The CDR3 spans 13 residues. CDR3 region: CASSRTGTRSLFF. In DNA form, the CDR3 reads TGTGCCAGCAGCCGGACAGGGACCCGCTCGTTGTTTTTT. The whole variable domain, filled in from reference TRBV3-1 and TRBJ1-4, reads DTAVSQTPKYLVTQMGNDKSIKCEQNLGHDTMYWYKQDSKKFLKIMFSYNNKELIINETVPNRFSPKSPDKAHLNLHINSLELGDSAVYFCASSRTGTRSLFFGSGTQLSVL.

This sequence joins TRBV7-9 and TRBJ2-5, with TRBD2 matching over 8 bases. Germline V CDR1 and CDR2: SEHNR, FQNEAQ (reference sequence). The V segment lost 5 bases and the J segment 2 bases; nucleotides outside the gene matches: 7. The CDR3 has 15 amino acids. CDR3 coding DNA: TGTGCCAGCAGCGTGGGGACTAGTCTTCAAGAGACCCAGTACTTC. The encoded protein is CASSVGTSLQETQYF.

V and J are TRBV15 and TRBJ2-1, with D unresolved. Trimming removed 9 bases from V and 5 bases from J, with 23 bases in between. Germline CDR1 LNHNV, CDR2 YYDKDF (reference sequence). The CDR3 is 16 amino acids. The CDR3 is CATCASGEGPHNEQFF. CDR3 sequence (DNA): TGTGCCACGTGTGCGTCGGGTGAAGGGCCCCACAATGAGCAGTTCTTC.

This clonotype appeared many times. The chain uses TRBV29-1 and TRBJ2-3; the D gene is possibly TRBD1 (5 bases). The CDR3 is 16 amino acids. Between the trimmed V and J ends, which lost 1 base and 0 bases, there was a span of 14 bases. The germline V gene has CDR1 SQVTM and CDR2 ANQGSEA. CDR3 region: CSVEGVLRGSTDTQYF. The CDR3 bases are TGCAGCGTTGAAGGGGTGCTAAGGGGAAGCACAGATACGCAGTATTTT.

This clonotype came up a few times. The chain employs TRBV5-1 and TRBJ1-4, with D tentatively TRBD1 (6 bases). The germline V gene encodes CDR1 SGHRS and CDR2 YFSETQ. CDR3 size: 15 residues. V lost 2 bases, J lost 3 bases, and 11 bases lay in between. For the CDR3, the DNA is TGCGCCAGCAGCTTTACGGGGGCAGCTAATGAAAAACTGTTTTTT. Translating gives CASSFTGAANEKLFF.

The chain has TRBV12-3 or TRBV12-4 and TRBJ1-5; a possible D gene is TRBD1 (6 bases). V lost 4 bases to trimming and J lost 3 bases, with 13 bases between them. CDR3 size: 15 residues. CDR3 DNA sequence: TGTGCCAGCAGTTCAGGGGCTTGGGCCAATCAGCCCCAGCATTTT. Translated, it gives CASSSGAWANQPQHF.

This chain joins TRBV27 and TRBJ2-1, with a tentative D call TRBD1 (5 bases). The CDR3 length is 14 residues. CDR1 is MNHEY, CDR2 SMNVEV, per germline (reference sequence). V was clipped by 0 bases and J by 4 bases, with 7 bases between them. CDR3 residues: CASSLSRGYNEQFF. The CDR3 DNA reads TGTGCCAGCAGTTTATCTAGGGGTTACAATGAGCAGTTCTTC.

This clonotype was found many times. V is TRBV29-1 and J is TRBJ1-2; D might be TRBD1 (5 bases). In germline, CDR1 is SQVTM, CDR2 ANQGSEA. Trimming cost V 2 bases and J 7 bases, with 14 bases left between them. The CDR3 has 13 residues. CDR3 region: CSVELGWGVGYTF. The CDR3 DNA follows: TGCAGCGTTGAACTCGGATGGGGCGTTGGCTACACCTTC.

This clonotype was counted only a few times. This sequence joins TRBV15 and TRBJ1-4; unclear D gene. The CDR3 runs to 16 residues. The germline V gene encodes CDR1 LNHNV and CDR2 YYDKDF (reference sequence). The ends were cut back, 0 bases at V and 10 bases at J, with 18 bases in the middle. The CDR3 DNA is TGTGCCACCAGCAGAGATCAATCCATGTTTTATGGAAAACTGTTTTTT. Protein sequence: CATSRDQSMFYGKLFF.

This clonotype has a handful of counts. CDR3 region: CASSPGQGTASGNTIYF. The CDR3 bases are TGCGCCAGCAGCCCTGGTCAGGGGACAGCCTCTGGAAACACCATATATTTT. This chain connects TRBV4-1 to TRBJ1-3; 7 bases map to TRBD1. The V and J ends lost 4 bases and 0 bases, in that order; junction bases with no gene match: 9. Germline V gives CDR1 MGHRA, CDR2 YSYEKL. The CDR3 spans 17 residues.

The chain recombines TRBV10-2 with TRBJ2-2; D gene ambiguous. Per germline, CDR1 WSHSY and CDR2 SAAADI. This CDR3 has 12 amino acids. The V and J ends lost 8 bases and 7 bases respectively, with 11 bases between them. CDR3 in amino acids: CASVPARGELFF. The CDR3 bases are TGCGCCAGCGTGCCCGCGCGCGGGGAGCTGTTTTTT.

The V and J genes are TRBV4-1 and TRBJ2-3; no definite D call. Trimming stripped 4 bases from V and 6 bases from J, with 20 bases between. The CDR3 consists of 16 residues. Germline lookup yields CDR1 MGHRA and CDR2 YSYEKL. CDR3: CASSLLWPDPEDTQYF. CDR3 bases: TGCGCCAGCAGCCTACTTTGGCCGGACCCTGAGGATACGCAGTATTTT.

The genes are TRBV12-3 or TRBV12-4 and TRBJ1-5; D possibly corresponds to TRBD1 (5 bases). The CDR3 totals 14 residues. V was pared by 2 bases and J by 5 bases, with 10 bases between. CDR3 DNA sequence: TGTGCCAGCAGTTTAAAAAGGGGCGATCAGCCCCAGCATTTT. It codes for CASSLKRGDQPQHF.

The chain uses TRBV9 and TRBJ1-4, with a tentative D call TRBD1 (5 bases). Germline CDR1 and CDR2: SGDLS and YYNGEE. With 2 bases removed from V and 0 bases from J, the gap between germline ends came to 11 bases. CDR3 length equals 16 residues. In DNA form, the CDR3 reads TGTGCCAGCAGCGTGGGGACCCGCACAACTAATGAAAAACTGTTTTTT. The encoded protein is CASSVGTRTTNEKLFF.

CDR3 nucleotides: TGCAGCGGGCAGGGTTCAGTTGAAGCTTTCTTT. It codes for CSGQGSVEAFF. The J gene is TRBJ1-1, the V gene TRBV29-1; D perhaps matches TRBD1 (5 bases). V was shortened by 7 bases and J by 7 bases, with 13 bases between the two germline ends. This CDR3 region has 11 residues. Germline CDR1 SQVTM, CDR2 ANQGSEA. The complete variable domain, with remaining parts taken from reference TRBV29-1 and TRBJ1-1, reads SAVISQKPSRDICQRGTSLTIQCQVDSQVTMMFWYRQQPGQSLTLIATANQGSEATYESGFVIDKFPISRPNLTFSTLTVSNMSPEDSSIYLCSGQGSVEAFFGQGTRLTVV.

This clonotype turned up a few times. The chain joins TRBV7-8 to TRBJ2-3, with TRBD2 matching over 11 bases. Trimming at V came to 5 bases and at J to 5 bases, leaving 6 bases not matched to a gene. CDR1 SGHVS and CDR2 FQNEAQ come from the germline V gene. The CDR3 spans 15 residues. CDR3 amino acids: CASSPLAGARDTQYF. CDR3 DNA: TGTGCCAGCAGCCCACTAGCGGGAGCCAGAGATACGCAGTATTTT.

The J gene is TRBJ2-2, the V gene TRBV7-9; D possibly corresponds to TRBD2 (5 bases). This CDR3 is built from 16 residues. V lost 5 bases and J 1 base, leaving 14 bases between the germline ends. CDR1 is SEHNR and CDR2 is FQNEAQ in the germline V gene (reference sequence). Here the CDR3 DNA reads TGTGCCAGCAGCCTGACCCGGACTCGGAACACCGGGGAGCTGTTTTTT. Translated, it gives CASSLTRTRNTGELFF.

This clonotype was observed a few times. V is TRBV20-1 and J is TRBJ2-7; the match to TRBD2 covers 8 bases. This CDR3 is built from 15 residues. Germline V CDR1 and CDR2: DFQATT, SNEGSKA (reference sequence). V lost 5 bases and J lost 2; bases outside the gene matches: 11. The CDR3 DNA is TGCAGTGCTTCTTCCCCCCGGGAGGGCCCCTACGAGCAGTACTTC. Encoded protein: CSASSPREGPYEQYF.

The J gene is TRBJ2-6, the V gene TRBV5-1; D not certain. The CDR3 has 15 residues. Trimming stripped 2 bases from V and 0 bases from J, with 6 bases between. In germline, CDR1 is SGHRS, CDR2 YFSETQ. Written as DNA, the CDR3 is TGCGCCAGCAGCTTAGACCTCTCTGGGGCCAACGTCCTGACTTTC. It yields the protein CASSLDLSGANVLTF.

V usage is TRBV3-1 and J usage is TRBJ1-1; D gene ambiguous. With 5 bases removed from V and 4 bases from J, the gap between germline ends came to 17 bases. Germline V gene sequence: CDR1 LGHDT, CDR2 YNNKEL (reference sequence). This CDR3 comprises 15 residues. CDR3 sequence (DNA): TGTGCCAGCAGCGACGCCCAGATGGGAACCACTGAAGCTTTCTTT. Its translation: CASSDAQMGTTEAFF. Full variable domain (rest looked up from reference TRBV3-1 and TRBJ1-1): DTAVSQTPKYLVTQMGNDKSIKCEQNLGHDTMYWYKQDSKKFLKIMFSYNNKELIINETVPNRFSPKSPDKAHLNLHINSLELGDSAVYFCASSDAQMGTTEAFFGQGTRLTVV.

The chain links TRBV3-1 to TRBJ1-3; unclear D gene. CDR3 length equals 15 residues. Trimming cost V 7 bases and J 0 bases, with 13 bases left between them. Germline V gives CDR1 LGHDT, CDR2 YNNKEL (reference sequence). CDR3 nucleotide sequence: TGTGCCAGCACCGACCTAGTGCTCTCTGGAAACACCATATATTTT. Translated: CASTDLVLSGNTIYF.

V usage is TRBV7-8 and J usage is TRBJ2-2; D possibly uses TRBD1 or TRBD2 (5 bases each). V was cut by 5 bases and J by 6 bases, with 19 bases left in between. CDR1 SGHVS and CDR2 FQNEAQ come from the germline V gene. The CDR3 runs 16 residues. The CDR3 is CASSNYGTPLAGELFF. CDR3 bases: TGTGCCAGCAGCAATTACGGGACCCCGCTTGCCGGGGAGCTGTTTTTT. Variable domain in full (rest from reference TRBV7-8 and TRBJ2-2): GAGVSQSPRYKVAKRGQDVALRCDPISGHVSLFWYQQALGQGPEFLTYFQNEAQLDKSGLPSDRFFAERPEGSVSTLKIQRTQQEDSAVYLCASSNYGTPLAGELFFGEGSRLTVL.